The present T cell receptor beta chain was sequenced within a study of shared clonotypes between healthy human individuals. TCRdb's copy holds only in-frame clones and misses some; the assay was immunoSEQ multiplex PCR. The sample shows 1 million to 1.2 million clones, approximately 80% of them seen only once. This clone was counted a few times. Its antigen is not known. Points from the study as a whole: A few donors had around 5.2% of their naive CD4 clonotypes in common. Generally, naive subsets (rather than memory subsets) showed larger estimated richness.

The sequenced sample consisted of memory CD4+ T cells from PBMCs. Subset: CD45RA-negative fraction. This TCR was sampled from a man aged 18 to 30 in good health. Some clones in this sample may be carry-over from other donors' samples.

The CDR3 is CASSGGGSKNIQYF. The CDR3 DNA reads TGTGCCAGCAGCGGAGGGGGTTCCAAAAACATTCAGTACTTC. The chain joins TRBV28 to TRBJ2-4; either TRBD1 or TRBD2 may supply D (6 bases each). This CDR3 is built from 14 residues. V gave up 6 bases and J gave up 2 bases, with 11 bases separating them. Germline lookup yields CDR1 MDHEN and CDR2 SYDVKM. Full variable domain (missing parts from reference TRBV28 and TRBJ2-4): DVKVTQSSRYLVKRTGEKVFLECVQDMDHENMFWYRQDPGLGLRLIYFSYDVKMKEKGDIPEGYSVSREKKERFSLILESASTNQTSMYLCASSGGGSKNIQYFGAGTRLSVL.